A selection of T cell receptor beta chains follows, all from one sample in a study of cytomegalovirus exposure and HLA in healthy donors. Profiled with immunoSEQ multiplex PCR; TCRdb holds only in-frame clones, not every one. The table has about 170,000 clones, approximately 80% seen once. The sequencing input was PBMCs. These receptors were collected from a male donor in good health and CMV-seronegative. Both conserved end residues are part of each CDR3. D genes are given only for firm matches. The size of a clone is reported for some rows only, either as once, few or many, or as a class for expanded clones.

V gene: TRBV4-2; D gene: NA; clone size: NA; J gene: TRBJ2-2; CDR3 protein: CASSQVVDRNTGELFF; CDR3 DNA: TGTGCCAGCAGCCAAGTCGTCGACAGGAACACCGGGGAGCTGTTTTTT
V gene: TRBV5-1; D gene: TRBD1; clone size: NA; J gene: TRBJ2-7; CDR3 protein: CASSIRQGSAYEQYF; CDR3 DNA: TGCGCCAGCAGCATTAGACAGGGGAGTGCCTACGAGCAGTACTTC
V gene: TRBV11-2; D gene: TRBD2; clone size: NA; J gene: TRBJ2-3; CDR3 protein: CASSLRAGVGYTQYF; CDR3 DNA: TGTGCCAGCAGCCTTAGAGCGGGAGTGGGATATACGCAGTATTTT
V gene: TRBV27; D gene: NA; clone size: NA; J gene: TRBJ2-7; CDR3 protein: CASSFRGLPPYEQYF; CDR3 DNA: TGTGCCAGCAGTTTCAGGGGTCTCCCCCCTTACGAGCAGTACTTC
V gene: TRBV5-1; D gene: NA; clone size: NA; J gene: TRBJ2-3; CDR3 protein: CASRAEPSTDTQYF; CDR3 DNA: TGCGCCAGCAGAGCGGAACCCAGCACAGATACGCAGTATTTT
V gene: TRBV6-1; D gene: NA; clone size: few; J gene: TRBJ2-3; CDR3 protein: CASRRGSSGVNTQYF; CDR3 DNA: TGTGCCAGCAGAAGGGGGAGCAGTGGCGTTAATACGCAGTATTTT
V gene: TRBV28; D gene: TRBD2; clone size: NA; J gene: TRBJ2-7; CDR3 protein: CASSSAGGPEQYF; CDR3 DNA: TGTGCCAGCAGTTCTGCGGGAGGGCCGGAGCAGTACTTC
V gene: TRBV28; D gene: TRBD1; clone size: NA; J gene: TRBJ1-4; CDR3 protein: CASSTRTGVFEKLFF; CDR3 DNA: TGTGCCAGCAGTACCCGGACAGGGGTCTTCGAAAAACTGTTTTTT
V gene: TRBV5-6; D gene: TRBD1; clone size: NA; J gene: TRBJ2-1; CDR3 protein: CASSKGTGGSYNEQFF; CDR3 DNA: TGTGCCAGCAGCAAGGGGACAGGGGGCTCCTACAATGAGCAGTTCTTC
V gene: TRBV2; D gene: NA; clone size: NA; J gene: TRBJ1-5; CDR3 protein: CASSLQGRDQPQHF; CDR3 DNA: TGTGCCAGCAGTCTCCAAGGGCGGGATCAGCCCCAGCATTTT
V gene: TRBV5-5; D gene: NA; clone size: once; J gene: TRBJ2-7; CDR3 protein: CASSPNRARSSYEQYF; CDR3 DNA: TGTGCCAGCAGCCCTAACAGGGCTCGGTCGTCCTACGAGCAGTACTTC
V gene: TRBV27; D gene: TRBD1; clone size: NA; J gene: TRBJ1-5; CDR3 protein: CASSPRTGTSYSNQPQHF; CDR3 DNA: TGTGCCAGCAGTCCCAGGACAGGGACCTCATATAGCAATCAGCCCCAGCATTTT